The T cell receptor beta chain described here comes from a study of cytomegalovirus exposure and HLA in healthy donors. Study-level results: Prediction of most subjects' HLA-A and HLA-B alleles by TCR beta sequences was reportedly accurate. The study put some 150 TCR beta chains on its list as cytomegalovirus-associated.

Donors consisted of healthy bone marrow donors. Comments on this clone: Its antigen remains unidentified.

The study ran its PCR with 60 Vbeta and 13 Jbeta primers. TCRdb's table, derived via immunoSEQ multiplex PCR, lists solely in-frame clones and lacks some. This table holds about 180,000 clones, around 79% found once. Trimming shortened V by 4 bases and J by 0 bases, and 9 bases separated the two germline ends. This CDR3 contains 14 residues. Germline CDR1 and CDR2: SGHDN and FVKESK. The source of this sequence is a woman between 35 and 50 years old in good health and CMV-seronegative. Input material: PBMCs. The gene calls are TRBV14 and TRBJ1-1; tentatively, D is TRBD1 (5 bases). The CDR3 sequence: CASSRGGMNTEAFF. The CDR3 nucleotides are TGTGCCAGCAGCCGGGGGGGAATGAACACTGAAGCTTTCTTT.